This entry lists 18 T cell receptor beta chains sequenced from one sample in a study of T cell responses to AZD1222 COVID-19 vaccine. The repertoire was sequenced with immunoSEQ multiplex PCR; TCRdb's copy has only in-frame clones and lacks some. The profile shows approximately 150,000 clones, about 91% of them singletons. Source: peripheral blood, taken 28 days after the second AZD1222 dose. The source of these receptors is an adult who received the AZD1222 COVID-19 vaccine.

This chain connects TRBV12-3 or TRBV12-4 to TRBJ1-2, with D possibly matching TRBD1 (6 bases). There are 12 residues in the CDR3. V was shortened by 6 bases and J by 8 bases, with 13 bases between the two germline ends. The CDR3 coding sequence is TGTGCCAGCAGCTTAACAGGGTGGGGCTACACCTTC. This sequence encodes CASSLTGWGYTF.

The rearrangement uses TRBV15 and TRBJ1-5, with TRBD1 matching over 7 bases. The trim removed 0 bases at V and 0 bases at J, leaving 5 bases unmatched. This CDR3 has 17 amino acids. From germline, CDR1 is LNHNV and CDR2 YYDKDF (reference sequence). The DNA of the CDR3 is TGTGCCACCAGCAGAGACAGGGGGATGACTAGCAATCAGCCCCAGCATTTT. Translating gives CATSRDRGMTSNQPQHF.

The gene calls are TRBV11-2 and TRBJ1-1; 7 bases match TRBD1. CDR3 length: 13 amino acids. V shed 5 bases and J 8 bases; nucleotides not matched to a gene: 8. CDR1 and CDR2 (germline): SGHAT, FQNNGV. CDR3 in amino acids: CASSLDRAWEAFF. The CDR3 DNA follows: TGTGCCAGCAGCCTTGACAGGGCCTGGGAAGCTTTCTTT. The variable domain in full, with the rest retrieved from reference TRBV11-2 and TRBJ1-1, is EAGVAQSPRYKIIEKRQSVAFWCNPISGHATLYWYQQILGQGPKLLIQFQNNGVVDDSQLPKDRFSAERLKGVDSTLKIQPAKLEDSAVYLCASSLDRAWEAFFGQGTRLTVV.

This clone was counted a single time. CDR3 in DNA: TGTGCCAGCAGCTTAGGCAGGGGGTGGAGCACAGATACGCAGTATTTT. Amino acids: CASSLGRGWSTDTQYF. The rearrangement joins TRBV7-2 to TRBJ2-3; 7 nucleotides line up with TRBD1. The V and J ends lost 1 base and 0 bases, in that order; junction bases with no gene match: 4. This CDR3 has 16 residues. Germline-derived CDR1 and CDR2 are SGHTA and FQGNSA.

The chain employs TRBV6-5 and TRBJ1-2; D is undetermined. Germline CDR1 is MNHEY and CDR2 is SVGAGI. V lost 0 bases and J lost 4, with 12 bases in between. This CDR3 contains 15 residues. CDR3 protein: CASSYSRRQTYGYTF. The CDR3 DNA reads as TGTGCCAGCAGTTACTCGAGGAGGCAAACCTATGGCTACACCTTC.

This CDR3 reads CASSPGTVYGYTF. The CDR3 nucleotides read TGTGCCAGCAGTCCCGGGACAGTCTATGGCTACACCTTC. This chain connects TRBV2 to TRBJ1-2; 7 bases align to TRBD1. Trimming removed 5 bases from V and 4 bases from J; junction bases left unmatched: 4. The CDR3 spans 13 residues. Germline V gene sequence: CDR1 SNHLY, CDR2 FYNNEI.

The V and J genes are TRBV19 and TRBJ1-1, with 7 bases lining up with TRBD1. V lost 2 bases, J lost 6 bases, and 6 bases stayed unmatched. The CDR3 has 14 amino acids. Germline CDR1 and CDR2: LNHDA and SQIVND (reference sequence). CDR3 bases: TGTGCCAGTAGTATAAAACAGGGGCGTGCTGAAGCTTTCTTT. It translates to CASSIKQGRAEAFF.

This chain connects TRBV4-1 to TRBJ2-1; a possible D gene is TRBD2 (6 bases). Germline lookup yields CDR1 MGHRA and CDR2 YSYEKL. This CDR3 region has 17 residues. Between the trimmed V and J ends, which lost 4 bases and 0 bases, there was a span of 16 bases. The CDR3, as DNA: TGCGCCAGCAGCCCGGAGGGTTGGGAGAGCTCCTACAATGAGCAGTTCTTC. Protein: CASSPEGWESSYNEQFF.

V is TRBV6-2 or TRBV6-3 and J is TRBJ1-6; no firm D call. Germline loops: CDR1 MNHEY, CDR2 SVGEGT. Deletions cut 5 bases from V and 8 bases from J, with 13 bases between. CDR3 length: 14 amino acids. The CDR3 coding sequence is TGTGCCAGCAGTCTGACCGGAGAGGATTCACCCCTCCACTTT. It yields the protein CASSLTGEDSPLHF.

This clone was detected only once. The chain employs TRBV19 and TRBJ2-7; D may be TRBD2 (5 bases). The germline V gene has CDR1 LNHDA and CDR2 SQIVND (reference sequence). The CDR3 is 14 residues long. The ends were cut back, 5 bases at V and 2 bases at J, with 13 bases in the middle. The DNA for the CDR3 is TGTGCCAGTAGTCCCCTGGGAGTCCCCTACGAGCAGTACTTC. This gives the protein CASSPLGVPYEQYF.

As to this clone: The sample carries other DNA sequences with the same CDR3. J is TRBJ1-1 and V is TRBV19, with D possibly TRBD1 on 6 matching bases. This CDR3 region has 12 residues. Deletions cut 6 bases from V and 1 base from J, with 6 bases between. Germline V gives CDR1 LNHDA, CDR2 SQIVND (reference sequence). The CDR3 loop reads CASRTGNTEAFF. The CDR3 nucleotides read TGTGCCAGTAGGACAGGGAACACTGAAGCTTTCTTT.

The rearrangement joins TRBV28 to TRBJ1-2, with 7 bases lining up with TRBD1. This CDR3 spans 14 amino acids. CDR1 is MDHEN, CDR2 SYDVKM, per germline. V lost 4 bases to trimming and J lost 1 base; unmatched junction nucleotides: 3. CDR3 loop: CASSSDRLNYGYTF. The DNA for the CDR3 is TGTGCCAGCAGTTCGGACAGGCTTAACTATGGCTACACCTTC.

This sequence joins TRBV20-1 and TRBJ1-5, with D possibly being TRBD1 (6 bases). There are 14 residues in the CDR3. The V and J ends lost 6 bases and 5 bases respectively, with 17 bases between them. From germline, CDR1 is DFQATT and CDR2 SNEGSKA (reference sequence). CDR3 in amino acids: CSASVGTRDQPQHF. CDR3 DNA sequence: TGCAGTGCGAGTGTCGGGACAAGGGATCAGCCCCAGCATTTT.

The chain has TRBV5-5 and TRBJ1-1; tentatively, D is TRBD1 (5 bases). The CDR3 length is 16 residues. V was shortened by 6 bases and J by 5 bases, with 23 bases between the two germline ends. The germline V gene has CDR1 SGHKS and CDR2 YYEKEE (reference sequence). This CDR3 reads CASIEVGAGPATEAFF. The CDR3 region has the DNA TGTGCCAGCATTGAGGTCGGGGCAGGGCCAGCGACTGAAGCTTTCTTT.

The rearrangement uses TRBV6-2 or TRBV6-3 and TRBJ1-4; D not certain. The germline V gene encodes CDR1 MNHEY and CDR2 SVGEGT. Trimming removed 6 bases from V and 7 bases from J, with 18 bases in between. This CDR3 contains 15 residues. The CDR3 loop is CASSPASAGGEKLFF. The CDR3 DNA reads as TGTGCCAGCAGCCCCGCCTCGGCCGGTGGTGAAAAACTGTTTTTT.

The chain recombines TRBV3-1 (or the pseudogene TRBV3-2) with TRBJ1-3; 7 nucleotides line up with TRBD1. V trimming: 7 bases; J trimming: 0 bases; junction bases outside the gene matches: 6. CDR1 and CDR2 from the germline V gene are LGHDT and YNNKEL (reference sequence). The CDR3 covers 15 residues. CDR3 in DNA: TGTGCCAGCACCCCAGGGGGGACCTCTGGAAACACCATATATTTT. Translating it yields CASTPGGTSGNTIYF.

V gene TRBV7-9 combines with J gene TRBJ1-2; D possibly corresponds to TRBD1 (5 bases). Germline V gene lookup returns CDR1 SEHNR and CDR2 FQNEAQ (reference sequence). The CDR3 has 14 amino acids. V was shortened by 3 bases and J by 2 bases, with 10 bases between the two germline ends. The CDR3 DNA follows: TGTGCCAGCAGCTTGAGTGGGGGAAACTATGGCTACACCTTC. Translating gives CASSLSGGNYGYTF.

This clone came up many times. The chain couples TRBV18 to TRBJ2-1, with 8 bases fitting TRBD2. V lost 0 bases and J lost 6; bases outside the gene matches: 7. The CDR3 contains 16 residues. Germline CDR1 reads KGHSH; CDR2 reads LQKENI. CDR3 sequence (DNA): TGTGCCAGCTCACCACCGTCGGCGGGAGGTGGCAATGAGCAGTTCTTC. Residues: CASSPPSAGGGNEQFF.